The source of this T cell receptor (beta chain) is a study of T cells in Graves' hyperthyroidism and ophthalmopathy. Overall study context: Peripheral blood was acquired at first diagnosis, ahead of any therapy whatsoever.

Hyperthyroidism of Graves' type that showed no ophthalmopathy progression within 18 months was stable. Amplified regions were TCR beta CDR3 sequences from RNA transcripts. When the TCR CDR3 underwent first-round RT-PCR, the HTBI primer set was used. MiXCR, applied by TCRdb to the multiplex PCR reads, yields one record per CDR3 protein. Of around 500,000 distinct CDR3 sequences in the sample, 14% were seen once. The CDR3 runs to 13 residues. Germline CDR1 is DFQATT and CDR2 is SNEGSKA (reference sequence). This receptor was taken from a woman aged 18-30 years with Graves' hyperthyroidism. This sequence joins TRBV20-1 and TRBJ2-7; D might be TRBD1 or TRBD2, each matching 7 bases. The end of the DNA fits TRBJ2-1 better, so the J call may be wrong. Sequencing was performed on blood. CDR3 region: CSAREGGGYEQFF. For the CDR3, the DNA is TGCAGTGCTAGGGAGGGAGGGGGCTACGAGCAGTTCTTC.